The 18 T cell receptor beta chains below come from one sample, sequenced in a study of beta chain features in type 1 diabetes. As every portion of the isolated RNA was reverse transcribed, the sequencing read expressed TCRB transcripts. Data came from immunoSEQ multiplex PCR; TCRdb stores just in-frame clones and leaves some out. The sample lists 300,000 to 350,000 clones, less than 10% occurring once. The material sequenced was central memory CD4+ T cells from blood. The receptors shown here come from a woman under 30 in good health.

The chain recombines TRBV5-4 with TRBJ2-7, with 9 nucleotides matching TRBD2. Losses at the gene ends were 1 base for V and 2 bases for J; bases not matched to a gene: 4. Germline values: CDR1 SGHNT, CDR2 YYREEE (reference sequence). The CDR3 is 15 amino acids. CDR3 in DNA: TGTGCCAGCAGCTTGCAAAGCGGGAGGACCTACGAGCAGTACTTC. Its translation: CASSLQSGRTYEQYF.

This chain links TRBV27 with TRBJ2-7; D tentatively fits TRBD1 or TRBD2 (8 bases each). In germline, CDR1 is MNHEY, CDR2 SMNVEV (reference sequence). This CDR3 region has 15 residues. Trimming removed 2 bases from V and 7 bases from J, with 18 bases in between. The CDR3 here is CASSLVTGGLGEQYF. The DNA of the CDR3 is TGTGCCAGCAGTTTAGTAACAGGGGGACTAGGGGAGCAGTACTTC.

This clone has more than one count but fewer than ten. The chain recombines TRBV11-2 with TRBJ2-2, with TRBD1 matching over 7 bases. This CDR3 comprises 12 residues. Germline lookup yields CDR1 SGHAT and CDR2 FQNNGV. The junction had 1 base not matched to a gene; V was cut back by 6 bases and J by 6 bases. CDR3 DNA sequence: TGTGCCAGCAGTCAGGGGGCCGGGGAGCTGTTTTTT. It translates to CASSQGAGELFF.

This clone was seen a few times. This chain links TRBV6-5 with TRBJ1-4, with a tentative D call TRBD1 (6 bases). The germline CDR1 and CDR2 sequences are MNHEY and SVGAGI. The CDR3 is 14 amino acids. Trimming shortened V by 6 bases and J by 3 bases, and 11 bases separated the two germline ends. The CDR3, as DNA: TGTGCCAGCAGGTCGTGGGGGCCTAATGAAAAACTGTTTTTT. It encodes CASRSWGPNEKLFF.

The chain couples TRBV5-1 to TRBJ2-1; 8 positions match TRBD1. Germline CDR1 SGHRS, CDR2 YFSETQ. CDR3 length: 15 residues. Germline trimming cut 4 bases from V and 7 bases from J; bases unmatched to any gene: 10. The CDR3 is CASSPGQGLGNEQFF. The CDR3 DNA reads TGCGCCAGCAGCCCCGGACAGGGTTTGGGTAATGAGCAGTTCTTC.

CDR3: CASGLNQGGGNTIYF. The CDR3 DNA sequence: TGTGCCAGCGGATTAAACCAGGGAGGTGGAAACACCATATATTTT. The rearrangement joins TRBV25-1 to TRBJ1-3, with TRBD1 as a possible D gene (5 bases). The CDR3 is 15 residues long. Germline CDR1 reads MGHDK; CDR2 reads SYGVNS. Between the trimmed V and J ends, which lost 8 bases and 3 bases, there was a span of 17 bases.

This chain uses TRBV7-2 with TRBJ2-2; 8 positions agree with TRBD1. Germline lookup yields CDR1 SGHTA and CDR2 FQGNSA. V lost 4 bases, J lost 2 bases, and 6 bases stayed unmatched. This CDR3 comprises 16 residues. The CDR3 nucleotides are TGTGCCAGCAGCTCGGGGACAGGAGCCAACACCGGGGAGCTGTTTTTT. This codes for CASSSGTGANTGELFF. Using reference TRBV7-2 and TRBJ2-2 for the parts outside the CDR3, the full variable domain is GAGVSQSPSNKVTEKGKDVELRCDPISGHTALYWYRQSLGQGLEFLIYFQGNSAPDKSGLPSDRFSAERTGGSVSTLTIQRTQQEDSAVYLCASSSGTGANTGELFFGEGSRLTVL.

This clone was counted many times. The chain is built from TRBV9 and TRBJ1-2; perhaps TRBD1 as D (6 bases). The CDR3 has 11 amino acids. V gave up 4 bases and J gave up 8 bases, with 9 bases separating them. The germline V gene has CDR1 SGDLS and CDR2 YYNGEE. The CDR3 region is CASSRGAGYTF. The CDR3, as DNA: TGTGCCAGCAGCCGGGGGGCAGGCTACACCTTC. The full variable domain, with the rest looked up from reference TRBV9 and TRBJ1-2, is DSGVTQTPKHLITATGQRVTLRCSPRSGDLSVYWYQQSLDQGLQFLIQYYNGEERAKGNILERFSAQQFPDLHSELNLSSLELGDSALYFCASSRGAGYTFGSGTRLTVV.

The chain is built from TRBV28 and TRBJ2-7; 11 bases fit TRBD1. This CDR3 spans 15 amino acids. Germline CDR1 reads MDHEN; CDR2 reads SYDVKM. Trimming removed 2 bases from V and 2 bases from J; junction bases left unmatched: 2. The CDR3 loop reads CASSLRDRGAYEQYF. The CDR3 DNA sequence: TGTGCCAGCAGTTTAAGGGACAGGGGGGCCTACGAGCAGTACTTC.

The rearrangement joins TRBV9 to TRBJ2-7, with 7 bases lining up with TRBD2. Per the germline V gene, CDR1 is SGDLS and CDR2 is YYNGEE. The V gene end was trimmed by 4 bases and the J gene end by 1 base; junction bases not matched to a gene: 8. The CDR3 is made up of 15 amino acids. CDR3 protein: CASSPKASGSYEQYF. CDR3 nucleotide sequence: TGTGCCAGCAGCCCTAAGGCTAGCGGTTCCTACGAGCAGTACTTC.

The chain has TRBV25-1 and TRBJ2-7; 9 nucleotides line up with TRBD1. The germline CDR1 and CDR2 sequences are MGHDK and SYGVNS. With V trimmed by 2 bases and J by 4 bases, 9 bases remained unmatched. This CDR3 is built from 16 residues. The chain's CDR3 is CASSERGTGSLYEQYF. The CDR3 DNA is TGTGCCAGCAGTGAAAGGGGGACAGGGAGCTTGTACGAGCAGTACTTC.

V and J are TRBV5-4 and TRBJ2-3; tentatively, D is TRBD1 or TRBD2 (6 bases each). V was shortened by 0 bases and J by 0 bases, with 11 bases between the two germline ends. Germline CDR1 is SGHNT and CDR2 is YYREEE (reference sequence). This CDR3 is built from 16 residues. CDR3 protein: CASSLAGGGSTDTQYF. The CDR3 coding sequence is TGTGCCAGCAGCTTGGCCGGGGGCGGAAGCACAGATACGCAGTATTTT.

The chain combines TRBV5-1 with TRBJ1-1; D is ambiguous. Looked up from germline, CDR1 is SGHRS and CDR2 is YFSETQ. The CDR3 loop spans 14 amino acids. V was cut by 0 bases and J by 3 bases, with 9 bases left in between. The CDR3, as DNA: TGCGCCAGCAGCTTGGAAGCTCGCGACACTGAAGCTTTCTTT. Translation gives CASSLEARDTEAFF.

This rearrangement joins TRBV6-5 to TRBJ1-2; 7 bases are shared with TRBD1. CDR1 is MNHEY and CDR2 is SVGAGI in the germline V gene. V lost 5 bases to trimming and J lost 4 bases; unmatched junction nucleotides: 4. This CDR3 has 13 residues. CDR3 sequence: CASSTGVGYGYTF. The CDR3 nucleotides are TGTGCCAGCAGTACAGGGGTCGGCTATGGCTACACCTTC.

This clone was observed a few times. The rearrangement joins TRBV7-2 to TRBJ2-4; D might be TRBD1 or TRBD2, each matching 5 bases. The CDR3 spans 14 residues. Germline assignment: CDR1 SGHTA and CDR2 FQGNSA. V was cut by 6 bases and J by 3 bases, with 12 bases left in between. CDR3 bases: TGTGCCAGCAGTCCGGGGCAGGGCAAAAACATTCAGTACTTC. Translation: CASSPGQGKNIQYF.

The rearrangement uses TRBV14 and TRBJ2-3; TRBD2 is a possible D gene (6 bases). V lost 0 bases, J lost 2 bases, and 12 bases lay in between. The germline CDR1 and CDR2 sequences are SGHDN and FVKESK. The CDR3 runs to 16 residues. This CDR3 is CASSQDRRANTDTQYF. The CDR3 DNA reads TGTGCCAGCAGCCAAGATCGGAGGGCCAACACAGATACGCAGTATTTT.

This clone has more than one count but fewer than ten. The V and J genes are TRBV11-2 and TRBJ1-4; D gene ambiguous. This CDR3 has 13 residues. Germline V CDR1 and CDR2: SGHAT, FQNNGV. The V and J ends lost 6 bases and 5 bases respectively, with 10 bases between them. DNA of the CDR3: TGTGCCAGCAGGAGGACCTTGAATGAAAAACTGTTTTTT. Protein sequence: CASRRTLNEKLFF.

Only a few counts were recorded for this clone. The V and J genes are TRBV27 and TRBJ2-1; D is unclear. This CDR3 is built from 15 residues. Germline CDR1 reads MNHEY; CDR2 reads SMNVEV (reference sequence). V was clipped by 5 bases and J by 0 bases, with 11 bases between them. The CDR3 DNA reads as TGTGCCAGCAGTACCGACCCGAGCTCCTACAATGAGCAGTTCTTC. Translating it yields CASSTDPSSYNEQFF.